This is a list of T cell receptor beta chains from one sample in a study of blood T cell repertoires in COVID-19. Here immunoSEQ multiplex PCR was the method, and the copy in TCRdb shows in-frame clones only, minus some. This sample carries 230,000 or so clones, approximately 85% of them seen once, and the ten largest clones take under 7%. Input material: PBMCs or T cells enriched from blood (not recorded which). These receptors were taken from a woman aged 50 to 60 who had been exposed to COVID-19. Both conserved end residues are part of each CDR3. Each record gives: D gene, CDR3 length, V gene, J gene, clone size, CDR3 protein, CDR3 DNA. D genes are given only for firm matches. Not every row has a clone size; where given, it reads once, few, many or a size class.

NA	14	TRBV2	TRBJ2-7	NA	CASSDGDSSYEQYF	TGTGCCAGCAGTGACGGCGACAGCTCCTACGAGCAGTACTTC
TRBD2	15	TRBV5-5	TRBJ2-7	once	CASSGTSGGNYEQYF	TGTGCCAGCAGCGGAACTAGCGGGGGTAACTACGAGCAGTACTTC
TRBD1	16	TRBV4-1	TRBJ1-5	NA	CASSHNSDREFKPQHF	TGCGCCAGCAGCCACAATTCGGACAGGGAATTTAAGCCCCAGCATTTT
NA	15	TRBV18	TRBJ1-3	NA	CASSPGGGSGNTIYF	TGTGCCAGCTCACCCGGGGGAGGCTCTGGAAACACCATATATTTT
NA	16	TRBV3-1/TRBV3-2	TRBJ2-7	NA	CASSQDRRRGAYEQYF	TGTGCCAGCAGCCAAGATAGACGGAGAGGAGCCTACGAGCAGTACTTC
TRBD2	19	TRBV3-1/TRBV3-2	TRBJ2-3	NA	CASSPGTSGGAKSSDTQYF	TGTGCCAGCAGCCCAGGGACTAGCGGGGGGGCCAAGTCATCAGATACGCAGTATTTT
NA	16	TRBV29-1	TRBJ1-3	NA	CSVGLVGHTSGNTIYF	TGCAGCGTTGGTCTGGTGGGACATACATCTGGAAACACCATATATTTT
TRBD1	15	TRBV7-9	TRBJ1-5	NA	CASSSGTAPNQPQHF	TGTGCCAGCAGCTCCGGGACAGCGCCCAATCAGCCCCAGCATTTT
TRBD1	18	TRBV13	TRBJ1-1	NA	CASSFHLLLDRGNTEAFF	TGTGCCAGCAGCTTCCACCTATTGCTGGACAGGGGCAACACTGAAGCTTTCTTT
TRBD1	15	TRBV5-1	TRBJ1-6	NA	CASCSGTGSNSPLHF	TGCGCCAGCTGTTCAGGGACAGGGAGCAATTCACCCCTCCACTTT
NA	15	TRBV29-1	TRBJ2-5	NA	CSVEGGQGLWETQYF	TGCAGCGTTGAAGGGGGGCAGGGGCTGTGGGAGACCCAGTACTTC
TRBD1	15	TRBV18	TRBJ1-3	NA	CASSPSRDSGNTIYF	TGTGCCAGCTCACCGAGCCGGGACAGCGGAAACACCATATATTTT
NA	14	TRBV28	TRBJ1-2	NA	CASSLFERDYGYTF	TGTGCCAGCAGTTTATTCGAGCGAGACTATGGCTACACCTTC
NA	13	TRBV2	TRBJ1-5	NA	CASSDGGKQPQHF	TGTGCCAGCAGTGACGGAGGAAAACAGCCCCAGCATTTT
NA	13	TRBV9	TRBJ1-6	NA	CASTKDENSPLHF	TGTGCCAGCACCAAAGATGAGAATTCACCCCTCCACTTT
NA	16	TRBV5-1	TRBJ1-4	NA	CASSGGDKPRDEKLFF	TGCGCCAGCAGCGGGGGGGACAAACCAAGGGACGAAAAACTGTTTTTT
NA	16	TRBV21-1	TRBJ2-7	few	CASSKIPARNVREQYF	TGTGCCAGCAGCAAAATCCCAGCGAGGAATGTGAGGGAGCAGTACTTC
TRBD1	15	TRBV6-5	TRBJ2-6	NA	CARAQGVAGANVLTF	TGTGCCAGAGCCCAGGGGGTAGCTGGGGCCAACGTCCTGACTTTC
NA	16	TRBV15	TRBJ2-2	NA	CATSREGLPNTGELFF	TGTGCCACCAGCAGAGAAGGACTCCCGAACACCGGGGAGCTGTTTTTT
TRBD2	15	TRBV5-6	TRBJ2-1	NA	CASSVGLAGGVEQFF	TGTGCCAGCAGCGTGGGACTAGCGGGGGGTGTTGAGCAGTTCTTC
NA	14	TRBV10-1	TRBJ2-1	NA	CASSLTSSYNEQFF	TGCGCCAGCAGTTTGACTAGCTCCTACAATGAGCAGTTCTTC
TRBD1	15	TRBV28	TRBJ1-2	NA	CASSQYRGPNYGYTF	TGTGCCAGCAGTCAATACAGGGGGCCTAACTATGGCTACACCTTC
NA	14	TRBV27	TRBJ2-7	NA	CASSFGGLPYEQYF	TGTGCCAGCAGTTTTGGGGGGTTACCCTACGAGCAGTACTTC
TRBD2	17	TRBV9	TRBJ2-1	NA	CASSVDSLAGVRNEQFF	TGTGCCAGCAGCGTAGATTCCCTAGCGGGGGTTCGGAATGAGCAGTTCTTC
NA	14	TRBV7-8	TRBJ1-1	NA	CASSFEGALTEAFF	TGTGCCAGCAGCTTTGAGGGCGCTCTCACTGAAGCTTTCTTT
TRBD1	14	TRBV19	TRBJ2-2	NA	CASRQGSNTGELFF	TGTGCCTCCCGACAGGGCTCGAACACCGGGGAGCTGTTTTTT
TRBD1	15	TRBV19	TRBJ1-2	NA	CASSAPRQGNYGYTF	TGTGCCAGTAGTGCCCCTCGACAGGGTAACTATGGCTACACCTTC
NA	13	TRBV3-1/TRBV3-2	TRBJ1-4	NA	CASSQDRQAKLFF	TGTGCCAGCAGCCAAGATCGACAGGCAAAACTGTTTTTT
TRBD1	15	TRBV7-6	TRBJ1-1	NA	CASSLQQGMNTEAFF	TGTGCCAGCAGCCTGCAACAGGGGATGAACACTGAAGCTTTCTTT
NA	16	TRBV6-4	TRBJ1-2	NA	CASSDSFREASGGYTF	TGTGCCAGCAGTGACTCCTTCAGGGAGGCCTCGGGCGGCTACACCTTC
NA	13	TRBV9	TRBJ1-1	NA	CASSVDPDSEAFF	TGTGCCAGCAGCGTAGACCCGGACAGTGAAGCTTTCTTT
NA	14	TRBV5-4	TRBJ2-5	NA	CASSPQTIGETQYF	TGTGCCAGCAGCCCACAGACAATCGGAGAGACCCAGTACTTC
TRBD1	13	TRBV12-3/TRBV12-4	TRBJ2-5	once	CASRYQGEWTQYF	TGTGCCAGCAGATACCAGGGGGAGTGGACCCAGTACTTC
NA	11	TRBV10-3	TRBJ1-1	NA	CAIGGNTEAFF	TGTGCCATCGGAGGAAACACTGAAGCTTTCTTT
NA	13	TRBV5-1	TRBJ2-4	NA	CASSGQGSDIQYF	TGCGCCAGCTCGGGTCAGGGTTCGGACATTCAGTACTTC
TRBD1	14	TRBV7-8	TRBJ1-1	NA	CASSSWTGGTEAFF	TGTGCCAGCAGCTCCTGGACAGGGGGAACTGAAGCTTTCTTT
NA	14	TRBV9	TRBJ2-7	NA	CASSEQPLRGEQYF	TGTGCCAGCAGCGAGCAACCTCTAAGGGGCGAGCAGTACTTC
NA	14	TRBV6-5	TRBJ1-3	few	CASRSGTDINTIYF	TGTGCCAGCAGATCCGGGACTGACATAAACACCATATATTTT
NA	13	TRBV2	TRBJ1-5	NA	CASRSTENQPQHF	TGTGCCAGCAGATCGACAGAGAATCAGCCCCAGCATTTT
TRBD2	15	TRBV6-1	TRBJ2-5	NA	CASSEGLARAETQYF	TGTGCCAGCAGTGAGGGACTAGCGCGGGCGGAGACCCAGTACTTC
NA	13	TRBV10-1	TRBJ1-4	NA	CASSGRRGEKLFF	TGCGCCAGCAGTGGCAGGCGGGGTGAAAAACTGTTTTTT
TRBD1	15	TRBV14	TRBJ1-2	NA	CASSFRDRNLYGYTF	TGTGCCAGCAGCTTCCGGGACAGGAATTTATATGGCTACACCTTC
TRBD1	20	TRBV27	TRBJ1-4	NA	CASSITSGTGVVAANEKLFF	TGTGCCAGCAGTATCACCTCCGGGACAGGGGTGGTTGCTGCTAATGAAAAACTGTTTTTT
NA	16	TRBV13	TRBJ1-1	NA	CASSLAFGGSNTKAFF	TGTGCCAGCAGCTTAGCGTTCGGTGGCAGCAACACTAAAGCTTTCTTT
NA	17	TRBV18	TRBJ1-1	NA	CASSPTGSPKRDTEAFF	TGTGCCAGCTCACCAACTGGGTCCCCGAAGAGGGACACTGAAGCTTTCTTT
NA	15	TRBV28	TRBJ1-1	NA	CASRLTQLSNTEAFF	TGTGCCAGCAGGCTAACACAGCTATCTAACACTGAAGCTTTCTTT
TRBD1	15	TRBV25-1	TRBJ1-3	once	CASRAGGLSGNTIYF	TGTGCCAGCAGAGCAGGGGGGCTCTCTGGAAACACCATATATTTT
TRBD1	18	TRBV7-2	TRBJ1-1	NA	CASSLVGTGGGRNTEAFF	TGTGCCAGCAGCTTAGTAGGGACAGGGGGCGGGAGGAACACTGAAGCTTTCTTT
TRBD1	13	TRBV5-4	TRBJ1-2	NA	CASSDDRDYGYTF	TGTGCCAGCAGCGACGACAGGGACTATGGCTACACCTTC
NA	14	TRBV9	TRBJ1-6	NA	CASSADRTNSPLHF	TGTGCCAGCAGCGCTGACAGAACGAATTCACCCCTCCACTTT
NA	13	TRBV5-6	TRBJ1-1	NA	CASSSFRGTEAFF	TGTGCCAGCAGCTCCTTCAGGGGCACTGAAGCTTTCTTT
TRBD2	17	TRBV4-2	TRBJ2-2	NA	CASSQGQAGVYTGELFF	TGTGCCAGCAGCCAAGGACAAGCGGGGGTATACACCGGGGAGCTGTTTTTT
TRBD1	15	TRBV6-2/TRBV6-3	TRBJ2-5	NA	CASSPSTGGIETQYF	TGTGCCAGCAGTCCCTCGACAGGGGGCATCGAGACCCAGTACTTC
TRBD2	16	TRBV28	TRBJ2-1	NA	CASSSPRGRGTYEQFF	TGTGCCAGCAGTTCCCCCCGGGGGAGGGGAACTTATGAGCAGTTCTTC
NA	14	TRBV6-5	TRBJ1-3	NA	CAITRGAPGNTIYF	TGTGCCATAACGCGGGGAGCCCCTGGAAACACCATATATTTT
NA	14	TRBV4-3	TRBJ2-3	NA	CASSPSEEADTQYF	TGCGCCAGCAGCCCATCGGAAGAAGCGGATACGCAGTATTTT